This entry concerns a single T cell receptor beta chain. The clone's antigen remains unknown. No base quality information exists; no much larger clone differs at one position. Libraries were built with the immunoSEQ multiplex PCR assay. Drawn from immuneACCESS, this table holds only the in-frame rearrangements with V and J called that TCRdb kept. Clones are partly lost; checked studies trace under half to an unresolved V gene and leave the rest unexplained. Within this sample are around 84,000 clones, with roughly 98% of them counted one time only. Clones ranked in the top ten supply roughly 0.15% of the sample. From cysteine to phenylalanine, the CDR3 is 20 amino acids long. Solely the CDR3 DNA is kept, with 60 bases framed from the first base. V is cut back by 7 bases and J by 1 base, with 17 bases in the junction unmatched. CDR1 is given as LNHNV and CDR2 as YYDKDF, both from the germline V gene (reference sequence).

This entry comes from a study of technical replicates of blood from a few donors (dated by TCRdb to about 2017). The V and J segments used are TRBV15 and TRBJ2-2; a stretch of 11 junction bases matches TRBD2. The sequence derives from a human donor in good health. Sample: T cells isolated from PBMCs. The CDR3 is CATTGGGDSGRAGNTGELFF. In nucleotide form, the sequence is TGTGCCACCACCGGAGGAGGGGATAGCGGGAGGGCCGGGAACACCGGGGAGCTGTTTTTT.